This T cell receptor beta chain was sequenced during a study of blood T cell repertoires in COVID-19. Study summary: COVID-19 samples, acute and convalescent, were from the United States, Italy and Spain. In each case, the material was cDNA or gDNA derived from T cells, B-cell-depleted T cells, or PBMCs.

In the original analysis: Estimation of nucleated cell counts relied on the amplification of reference gene primers. Clones were sequenced by immunoSEQ multiplex PCR, and TCRdb holds only the in-frame ones, with some missing. The D gene and trimming were derived from the DNA, and the V and J assignments and clone size from that table. In the table there are under 350,000 clones, over 80% of which are singletons. V shed 6 bases and J shed 0 bases, with 21 bases lying between them. There are 18 residues in the CDR3. The rearrangement joins TRBV6-7 to TRBJ2-1; D not resolved. TRBV6-7 counts as an open reading frame of uncertain function. The sequencing sample was made of peripheral blood. This clonotype was obtained from a man aged 55 to 69 who had recovered from COVID-19. CDR3 nucleotides: TGTGCCAGCAGCAACACCGCGATTGACCGGAGCTCCTACAATGAGCAGTTCTTC. Protein: CASSNTAIDRSSYNEQFF.